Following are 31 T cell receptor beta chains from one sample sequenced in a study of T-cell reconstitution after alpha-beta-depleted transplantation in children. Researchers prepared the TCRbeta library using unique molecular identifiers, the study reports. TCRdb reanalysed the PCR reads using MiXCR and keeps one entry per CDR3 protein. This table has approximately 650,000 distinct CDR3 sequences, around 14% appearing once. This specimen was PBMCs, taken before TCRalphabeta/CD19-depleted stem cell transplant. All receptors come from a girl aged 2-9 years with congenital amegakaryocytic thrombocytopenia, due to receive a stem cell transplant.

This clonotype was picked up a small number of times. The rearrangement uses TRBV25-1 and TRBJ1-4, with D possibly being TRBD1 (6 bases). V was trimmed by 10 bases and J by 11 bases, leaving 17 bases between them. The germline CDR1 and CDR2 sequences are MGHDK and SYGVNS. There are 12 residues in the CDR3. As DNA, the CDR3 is TGTGCCATCCACCGGGACAAGGAGAAACTGTTTTTT. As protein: CAIHRDKEKLFF.

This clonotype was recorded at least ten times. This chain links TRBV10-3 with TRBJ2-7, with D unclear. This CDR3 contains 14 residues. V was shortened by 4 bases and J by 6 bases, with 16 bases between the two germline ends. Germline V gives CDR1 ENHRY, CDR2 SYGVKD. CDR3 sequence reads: CAISGASPTLEQYF. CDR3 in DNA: TGTGCCATCAGTGGGGCCTCCCCAACCCTCGAGCAGTACTTC.

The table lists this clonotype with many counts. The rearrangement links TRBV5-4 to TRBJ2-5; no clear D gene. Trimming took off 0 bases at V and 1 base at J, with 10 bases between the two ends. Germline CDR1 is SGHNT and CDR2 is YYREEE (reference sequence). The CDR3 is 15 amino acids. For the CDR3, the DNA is TGTGCCAGCAGCTTGGGGCTAGTCACCCAAGAGACCCAGTACTTC. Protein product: CASSLGLVTQETQYF.

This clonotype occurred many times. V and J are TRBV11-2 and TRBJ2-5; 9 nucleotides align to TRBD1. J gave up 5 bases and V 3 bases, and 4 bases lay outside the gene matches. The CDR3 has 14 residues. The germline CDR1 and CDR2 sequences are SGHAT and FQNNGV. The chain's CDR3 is CASSFGDRVETQYF. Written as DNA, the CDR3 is TGTGCCAGCAGCTTCGGGGACAGGGTGGAGACCCAGTACTTC.

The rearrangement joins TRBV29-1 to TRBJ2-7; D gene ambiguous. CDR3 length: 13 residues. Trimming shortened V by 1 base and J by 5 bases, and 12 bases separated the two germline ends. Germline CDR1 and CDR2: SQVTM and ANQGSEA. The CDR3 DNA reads TGCAGCGTTGAAGGCCCTGCCGAGCACGAGCAGTACTTC. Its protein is CSVEGPAEHEQYF.

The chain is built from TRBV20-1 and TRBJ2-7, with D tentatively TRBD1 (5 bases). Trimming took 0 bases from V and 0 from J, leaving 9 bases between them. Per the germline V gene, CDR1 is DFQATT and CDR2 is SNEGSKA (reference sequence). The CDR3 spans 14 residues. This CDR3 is CSARDGAVSYEQYF. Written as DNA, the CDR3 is TGCAGTGCTAGAGATGGGGCAGTCTCCTACGAGCAGTACTTC.

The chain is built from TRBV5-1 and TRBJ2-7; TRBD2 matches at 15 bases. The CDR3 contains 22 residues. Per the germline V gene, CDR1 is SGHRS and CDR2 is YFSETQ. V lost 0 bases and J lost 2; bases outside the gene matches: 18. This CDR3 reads CASSLGIPTGTSGRRSTYEQYF. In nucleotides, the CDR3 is TGCGCCAGCAGCTTGGGAATCCCGACCGGGACTAGCGGGAGGAGGTCAACCTACGAGCAGTACTTC.

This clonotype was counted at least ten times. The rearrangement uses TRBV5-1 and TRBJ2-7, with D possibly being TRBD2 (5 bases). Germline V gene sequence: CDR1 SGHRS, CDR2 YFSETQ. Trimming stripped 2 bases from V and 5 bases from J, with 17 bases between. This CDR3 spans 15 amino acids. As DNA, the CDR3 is TGCGCCAGCAGCTTTGACACCTGGGAGTTGAACGAGCAGTACTTC. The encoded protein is CASSFDTWELNEQYF.

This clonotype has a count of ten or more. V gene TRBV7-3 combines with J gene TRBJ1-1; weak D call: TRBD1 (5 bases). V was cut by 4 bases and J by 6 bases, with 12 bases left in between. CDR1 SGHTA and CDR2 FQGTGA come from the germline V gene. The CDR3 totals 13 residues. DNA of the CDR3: TGTGCCAGCAGCTCCGGGGGGGGACCTGAAGCTTTCTTT. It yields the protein CASSSGGGPEAFF.

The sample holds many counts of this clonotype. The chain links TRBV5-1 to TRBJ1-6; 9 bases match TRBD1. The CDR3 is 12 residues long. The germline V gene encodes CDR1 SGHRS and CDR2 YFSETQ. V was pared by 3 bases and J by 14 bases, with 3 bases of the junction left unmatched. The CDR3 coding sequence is TGCGCCAGCAGCTCGGACAGGGGCGCCCTCCACTTT. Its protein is CASSSDRGALHF.

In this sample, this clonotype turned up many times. As DNA, the CDR3 is TGCAGTGCTAGAGATTTCCACGGGGACGAGCAGTACTTC. Its protein is CSARDFHGDEQYF. The chain joins TRBV20-1 to TRBJ2-7; D is possibly TRBD2 (5 bases). The CDR3 loop spans 13 amino acids. Trimming took off 0 bases at V and 5 bases at J, with 11 bases between the two ends. CDR1 DFQATT and CDR2 SNEGSKA come from the germline V gene (reference sequence).

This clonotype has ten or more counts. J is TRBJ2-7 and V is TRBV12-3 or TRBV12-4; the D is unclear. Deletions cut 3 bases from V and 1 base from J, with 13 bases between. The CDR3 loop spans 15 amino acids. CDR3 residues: CASSFGRSSSYEQYF. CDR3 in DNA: TGTGCCAGCAGTTTTGGCCGAAGTTCGTCCTACGAGCAGTACTTC.

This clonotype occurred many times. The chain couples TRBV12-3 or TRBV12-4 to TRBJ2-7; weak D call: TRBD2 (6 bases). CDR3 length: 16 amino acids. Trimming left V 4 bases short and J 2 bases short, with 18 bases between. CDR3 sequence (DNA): TGTGCCAGCAGTTCATCCTCTTCGGGGGTAGCCTACGAGCAGTACTTC. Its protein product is CASSSSSSGVAYEQYF.

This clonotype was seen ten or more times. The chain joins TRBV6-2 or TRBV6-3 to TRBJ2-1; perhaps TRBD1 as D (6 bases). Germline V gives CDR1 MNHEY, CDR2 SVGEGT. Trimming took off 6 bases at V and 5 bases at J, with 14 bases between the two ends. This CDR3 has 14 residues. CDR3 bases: TGTGCCAGCAGCCTCGGACAGACCCACAATGAGCAGTTCTTC. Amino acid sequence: CASSLGQTHNEQFF.

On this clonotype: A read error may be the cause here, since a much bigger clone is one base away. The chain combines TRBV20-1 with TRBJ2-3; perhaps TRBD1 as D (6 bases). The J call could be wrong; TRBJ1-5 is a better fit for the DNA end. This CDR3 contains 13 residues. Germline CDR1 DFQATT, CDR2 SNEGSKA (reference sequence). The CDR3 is CSAILGALDTQHF. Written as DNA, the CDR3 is TGCAGTGCTATCCTGGGGGCGTTGGATACGCAGCATTTT.

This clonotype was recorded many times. The CDR3 reads CASSAGSDTQYF. CDR3 in DNA: TGTGCCAGCAGTGCGGGGAGTGATACGCAGTATTTT. V is TRBV12-3 or TRBV12-4 and J is TRBJ2-3, with D perhaps matching TRBD2 (6 bases). Trimming pared 5 bases from V and 6 bases from J, leaving 9 bases between. The CDR3 contains 12 residues.

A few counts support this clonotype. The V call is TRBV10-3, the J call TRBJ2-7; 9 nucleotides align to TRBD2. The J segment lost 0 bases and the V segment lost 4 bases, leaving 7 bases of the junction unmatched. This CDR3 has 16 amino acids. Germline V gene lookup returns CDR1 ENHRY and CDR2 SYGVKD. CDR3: CAISGPSGTISYEQYF. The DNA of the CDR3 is TGTGCCATCAGTGGGCCTAGCGGGACCATCTCCTACGAGCAGTACTTC.

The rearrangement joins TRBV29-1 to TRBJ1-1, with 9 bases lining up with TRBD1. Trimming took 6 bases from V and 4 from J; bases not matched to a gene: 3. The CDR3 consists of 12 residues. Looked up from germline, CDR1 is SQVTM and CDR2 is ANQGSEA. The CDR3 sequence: CSVGQGSTEAFF. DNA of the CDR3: TGCAGCGTGGGACAGGGTTCCACTGAAGCTTTCTTT.

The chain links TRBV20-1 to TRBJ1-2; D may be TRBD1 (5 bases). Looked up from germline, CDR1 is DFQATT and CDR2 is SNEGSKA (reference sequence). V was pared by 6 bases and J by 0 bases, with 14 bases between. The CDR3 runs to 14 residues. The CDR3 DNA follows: TGCAGTGCACCCCCGCAGGGCACTAACTATGGCTACACCTTC. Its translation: CSAPPQGTNYGYTF.

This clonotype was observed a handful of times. The CDR3 DNA sequence: TGCGCCAGCAGTGCCGGCGGTGGCTACACCTTC. Amino acid sequence: CASSAGGGYTF. V is TRBV10-2 and J is TRBJ1-2; no clear D gene. V lost 4 bases and J 7 bases, leaving 7 bases between the germline ends. CDR3 size: 11 residues. Per the germline V gene, CDR1 is WSHSY and CDR2 is SAAADI.

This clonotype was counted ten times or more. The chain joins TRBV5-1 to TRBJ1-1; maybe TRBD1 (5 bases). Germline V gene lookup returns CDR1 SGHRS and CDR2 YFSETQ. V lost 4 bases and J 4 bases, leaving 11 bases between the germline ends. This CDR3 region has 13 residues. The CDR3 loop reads CASSGGFGTEAFF. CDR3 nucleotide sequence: TGCGCCAGCAGCGGGGGTTTTGGCACTGAAGCTTTCTTT.

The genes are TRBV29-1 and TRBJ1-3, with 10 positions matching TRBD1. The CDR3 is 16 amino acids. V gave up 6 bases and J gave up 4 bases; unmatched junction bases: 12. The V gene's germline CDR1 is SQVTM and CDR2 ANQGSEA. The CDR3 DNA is TGCAGCGTGCAAACCGGGACAGGGGCGTTGGGAAACACCATATATTTT. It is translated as CSVQTGTGALGNTIYF.

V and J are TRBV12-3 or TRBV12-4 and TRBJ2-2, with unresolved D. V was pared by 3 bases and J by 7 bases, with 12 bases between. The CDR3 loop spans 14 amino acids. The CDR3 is CASSFGWLGGELFF. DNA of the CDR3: TGTGCCAGCAGTTTTGGGTGGTTGGGCGGGGAGCTGTTTTTT.

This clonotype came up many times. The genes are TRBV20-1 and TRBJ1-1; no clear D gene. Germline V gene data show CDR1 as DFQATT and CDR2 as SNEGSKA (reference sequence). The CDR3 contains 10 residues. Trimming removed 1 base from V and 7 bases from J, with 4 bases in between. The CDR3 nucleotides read TGCAGTGCTAGAGGTGTTGAAGCTTTCTTT. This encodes CSARGVEAFF.

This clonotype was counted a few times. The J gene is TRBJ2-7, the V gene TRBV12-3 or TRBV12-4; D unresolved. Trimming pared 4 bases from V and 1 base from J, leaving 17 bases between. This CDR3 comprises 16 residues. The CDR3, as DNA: TGTGCCAGCAGTTATCGGACGTCCAAGCCATCCTACGAGCAGTACTTC. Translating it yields CASSYRTSKPSYEQYF.

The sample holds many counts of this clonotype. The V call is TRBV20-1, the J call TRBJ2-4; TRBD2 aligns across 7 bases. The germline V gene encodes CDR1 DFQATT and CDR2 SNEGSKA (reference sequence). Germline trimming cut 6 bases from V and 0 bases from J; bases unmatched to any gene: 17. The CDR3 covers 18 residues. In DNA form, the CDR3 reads TGCAGTGCCCATTCCTCCGGGACTACCTCTATAGCCAAAAACATTCAGTACTTC. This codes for CSAHSSGTTSIAKNIQYF.

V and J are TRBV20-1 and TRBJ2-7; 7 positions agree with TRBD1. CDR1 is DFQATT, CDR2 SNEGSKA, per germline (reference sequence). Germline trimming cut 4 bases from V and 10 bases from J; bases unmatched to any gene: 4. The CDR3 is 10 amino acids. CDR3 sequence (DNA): TGCAGTGCTAACCGACAGGGACAGTACTTC. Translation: CSANRQGQYF.

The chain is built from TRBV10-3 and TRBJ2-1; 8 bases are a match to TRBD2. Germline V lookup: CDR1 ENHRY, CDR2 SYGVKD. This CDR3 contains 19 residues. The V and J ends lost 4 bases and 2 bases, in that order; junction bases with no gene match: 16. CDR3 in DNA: TGTGCCATCAGTGGACTCCCCGGGAGGGCCGGGCCGGCCTACAATGAGCAGTTCTTC. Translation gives CAISGLPGRAGPAYNEQFF.

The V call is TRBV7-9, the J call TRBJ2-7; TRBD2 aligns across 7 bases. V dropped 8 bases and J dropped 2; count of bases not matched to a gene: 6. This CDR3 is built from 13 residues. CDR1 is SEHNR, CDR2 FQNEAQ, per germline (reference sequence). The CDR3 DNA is TGTGCCAGCGGGGAGGGGCGTACCTACGAGCAGTACTTC. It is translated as CASGEGRTYEQYF.

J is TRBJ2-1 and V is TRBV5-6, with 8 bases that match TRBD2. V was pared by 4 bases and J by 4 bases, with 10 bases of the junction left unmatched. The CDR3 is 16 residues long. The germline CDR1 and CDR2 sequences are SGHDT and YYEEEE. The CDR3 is CASSPFLAGMYNEQFF. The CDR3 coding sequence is TGTGCCAGCAGCCCCTTCCTAGCGGGTATGTACAATGAGCAGTTCTTC.

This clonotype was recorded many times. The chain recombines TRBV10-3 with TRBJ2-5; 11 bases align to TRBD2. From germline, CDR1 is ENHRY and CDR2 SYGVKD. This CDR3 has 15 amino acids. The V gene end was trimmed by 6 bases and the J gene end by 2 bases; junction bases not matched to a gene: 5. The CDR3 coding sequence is TGTGCCATCAGGGCGACTAGCGGGAAGCAAGAGACCCAGTACTTC. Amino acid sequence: CAIRATSGKQETQYF.